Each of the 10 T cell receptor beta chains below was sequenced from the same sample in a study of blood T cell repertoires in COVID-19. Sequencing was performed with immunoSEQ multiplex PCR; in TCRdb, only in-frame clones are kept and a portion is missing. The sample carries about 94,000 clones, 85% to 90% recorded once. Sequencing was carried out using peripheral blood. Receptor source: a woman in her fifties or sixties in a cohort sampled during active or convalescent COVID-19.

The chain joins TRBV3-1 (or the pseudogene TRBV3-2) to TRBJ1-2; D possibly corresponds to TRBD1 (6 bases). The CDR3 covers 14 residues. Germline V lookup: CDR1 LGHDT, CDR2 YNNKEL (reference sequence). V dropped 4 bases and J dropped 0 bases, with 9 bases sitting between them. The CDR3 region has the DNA TGTGCCAGCAGCCGAGGACAGACTAACTATGGCTACACCTTC. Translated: CASSRGQTNYGYTF.

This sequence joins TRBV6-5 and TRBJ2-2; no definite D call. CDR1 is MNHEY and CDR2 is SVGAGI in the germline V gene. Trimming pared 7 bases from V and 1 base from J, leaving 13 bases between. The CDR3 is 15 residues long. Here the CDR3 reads CASISGSRNTGELFF. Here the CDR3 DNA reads TGTGCCAGCATATCAGGTTCAAGGAACACCGGGGAGCTGTTTTTT.

This chain's CDR3 is CASIFHPTGAGGMNTGELFF. The CDR3 nucleotides are TGTGCCAGCATCTTCCATCCAACAGGAGCGGGGGGGATGAACACCGGGGAGCTGTTTTTT. The rearrangement uses TRBV21-1 and TRBJ2-2; the DNA was not compared with TRBD2, the D call given in the table. TRBV21-1 is deemed a pseudogene. The CDR3 spans 20 residues.

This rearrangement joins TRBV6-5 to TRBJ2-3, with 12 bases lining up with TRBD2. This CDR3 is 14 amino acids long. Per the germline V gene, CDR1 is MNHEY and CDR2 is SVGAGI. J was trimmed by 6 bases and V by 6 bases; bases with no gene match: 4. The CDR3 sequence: CASRSGLAGDTQYF. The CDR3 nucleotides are TGTGCCAGCAGATCCGGACTAGCGGGGGATACGCAGTATTTT.

CDR3 coding DNA: TGTGCCAGTAGTACACAGGGGGATCGTGAAAAACTGTTTTTT. Protein product: CASSTQGDREKLFF. The chain combines TRBV19 with TRBJ1-4, with 8 bases matching TRBD1. V trimming: 4 bases; J trimming: 7 bases; junction bases outside the gene matches: 5. The CDR3 totals 14 residues. Germline CDR1 and CDR2: LNHDA and SQIVND (reference sequence).

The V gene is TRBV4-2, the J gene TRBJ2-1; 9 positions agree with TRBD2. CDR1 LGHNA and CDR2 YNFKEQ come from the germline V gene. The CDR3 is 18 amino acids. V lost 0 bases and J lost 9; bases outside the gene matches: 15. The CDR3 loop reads CASSQDPPTGLAPREQFF. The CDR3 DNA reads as TGTGCCAGCAGCCAAGACCCCCCCACGGGACTAGCCCCCCGTGAGCAGTTCTTC.

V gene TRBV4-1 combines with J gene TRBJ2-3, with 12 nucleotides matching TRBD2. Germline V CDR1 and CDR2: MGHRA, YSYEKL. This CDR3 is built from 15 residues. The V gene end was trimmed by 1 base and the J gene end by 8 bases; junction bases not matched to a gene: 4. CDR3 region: CASSQGLAGVLTQYF. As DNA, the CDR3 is TGCGCCAGCAGCCAAGGACTAGCGGGAGTTCTTACGCAGTATTTT.

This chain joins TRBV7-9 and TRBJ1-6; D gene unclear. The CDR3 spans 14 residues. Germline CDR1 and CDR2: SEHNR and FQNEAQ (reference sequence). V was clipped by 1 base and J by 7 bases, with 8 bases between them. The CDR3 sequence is CASSLDSPNSPLHF. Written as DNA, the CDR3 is TGTGCCAGCAGCTTAGATAGTCCAAATTCACCCCTCCACTTT.

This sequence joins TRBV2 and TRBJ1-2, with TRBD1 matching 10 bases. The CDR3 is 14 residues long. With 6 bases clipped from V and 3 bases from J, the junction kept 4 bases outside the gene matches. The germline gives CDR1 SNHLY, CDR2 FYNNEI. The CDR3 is CASRGQGTYYGYTF. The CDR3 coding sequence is TGTGCCAGCAGGGGACAGGGGACCTACTATGGCTACACCTTC.

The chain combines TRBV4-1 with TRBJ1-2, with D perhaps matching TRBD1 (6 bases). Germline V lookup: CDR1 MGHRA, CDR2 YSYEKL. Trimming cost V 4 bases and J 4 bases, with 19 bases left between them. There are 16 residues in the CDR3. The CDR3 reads CASSLHLDRLIYGYTF. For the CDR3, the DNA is TGCGCCAGCAGCCTCCACCTCGACAGGTTGATCTATGGCTACACCTTC.